This T cell receptor (beta chain) was recovered during a study of T cell responses to AZD1222 COVID-19 vaccine. Study-wide results and limits: Rises in breadth and depth of Spike-specific TCRs came after two AZD1222 doses. Repertoires in all cases were sampled only once the peak T cell response had passed.

Comment on this clone: Antigen: not known.

V lost 4 bases and J lost 1, with 11 bases in between. CDR1 SGHNT and CDR2 YYREEE come from the germline V gene (reference sequence). The CDR3 totals 14 residues. The method was immunoSEQ multiplex PCR; TCRdb's version includes in-frame clones alone and lacks a portion of them. The sample consists of roughly 110,000 clones, 89% of them appearing once. The clonotype originates from an adult in good health. J is TRBJ1-2 and V is TRBV5-4, with a tentative D call TRBD1 (5 bases). The sample consisted of peripheral blood, taken on day 0 of AZD1222 vaccination. For the CDR3, the DNA is TGTGCCAGCAGCGCGGGGCCGGATAACTATGGCTACACCTTC. Protein product: CASSAGPDNYGYTF.